This TCR beta chain was recorded in a study of neoadjuvant nivolumab and ipilimumab in lung cancer. About the study: Patients got nivolumab 3 mg/kg on days 1, 15 and 29; combination added ipilimumab 1 mg/kg day 1.

V trimming: 5 bases; J trimming: 5 bases; junction bases outside the gene matches: 13. The germline V gene encodes CDR1 SGHTA and CDR2 FQGTGA. This CDR3 comprises 16 residues. Whole-study findings and limits: Compared with tumor-adjacent uninvolved lung, resected tumors showed greater richness and clonality. From pretherapy to surgery, tumor richness and clonality rose with dual therapy.

Clones were sequenced by immunoSEQ multiplex PCR, and TCRdb holds only the in-frame ones, with some missing. This table has about 25,000 clones, roughly 80% appearing once. In the case of this clone: As yet, its antigen is unknown.

This sequence was found in an adult with non-small cell lung cancer. The rearrangement uses TRBV7-3 and TRBJ2-7; 9 nucleotides line up with TRBD2. Sample: tumor tissue, taken after neoadjuvant nivolumab, alone or with ipilimumab, at or shortly before surgery. Here the CDR3 reads CASSPGSGGRADEQYF. In DNA, the CDR3 is TGTGCCAGCAGCCCCGGGAGTGGCGGGAGGGCAGACGAGCAGTACTTC. Supplemented by reference TRBV7-3 and TRBJ2-7, the full variable domain reads GAGVSQTPSNKVTEKGKYVELRCDPISGHTALYWYRQSLGQGPEFLIYFQGTGAADDSGLPNDRFFAVRPEGSVSTLKIQRTERGDSAVYLCASSPGSGGRADEQYFGPGTRLTVT.